These 28 T cell receptor beta chains were all obtained from the same sample, sequenced in a study of T cell changes during pregnancy in multiple sclerosis. This table comes from immunoSEQ multiplex PCR, and its TCRdb copy is limited to in-frame clones, with some not included. The sample has 35,000 to 55,000 clones, 70% to 90% seen once. Sequences were derived from CD8+ T cells from peripheral blood mononuclear cells, sampled after pregnancy. These receptors were taken from a female donor in good health, enrolled as a control in a pregnancy study.

This rearrangement joins TRBV7-2 to TRBJ1-3; D gene ambiguous. The CDR3 covers 11 residues. CDR1 SGHTA and CDR2 FQGNSA come from the germline V gene. V was trimmed by 10 bases and J by 3 bases, leaving 7 bases between them. For the CDR3, the DNA is TGTGCCATTATTGTTGGAAACACCATATATTTT. Protein product: CAIIVGNTIYF.

The V call is TRBV19, the J call TRBJ1-5; tentatively, D is TRBD1 (5 bases). CDR1 and CDR2 (germline): LNHDA, SQIVND (reference sequence). The CDR3 length is 16 residues. The germline V and J ends were trimmed by 4 bases and 0 bases, with 13 bases remaining between them. CDR3 nucleotides: TGTGCCAGTAGTAGGGGGGACGGAAATAGCAATCAGCCCCAGCATTTT. Translated, it gives CASSRGDGNSNQPQHF.

This rearrangement joins TRBV15 to TRBJ1-5; tentative D call: TRBD1 (6 bases). Trimming left V 2 bases short and J 3 bases short, with 26 bases between. CDR1 and CDR2 from the germline V gene are LNHNV and YYDKDF (reference sequence). This CDR3 has 20 residues. The DNA of the CDR3 is TGTGCCACCAGCAGATTAATCGGCTGGGGGGGCTACGAGTCCAATCAGCCCCAGCATTTT. Translated, it gives CATSRLIGWGGYESNQPQHF.

This chain connects TRBV27 to TRBJ1-6; possibly TRBD1 for D (5 bases). The germline CDR1 and CDR2 sequences are MNHEY and SMNVEV (reference sequence). V shed 3 bases and J shed 5 bases, with 17 bases lying between them. There are 17 residues in the CDR3. CDR3 nucleotide sequence: TGTGCCAGCAGTTTGGTCCCCCAGGACACTAATAATTCACCCCTCCACTTT. Translated, it gives CASSLVPQDTNNSPLHF.

The gene calls are TRBV28 and TRBJ2-1; 10 bases match TRBD2. V lost 3 bases to trimming and J lost 3 bases; unmatched junction nucleotides: 5. Germline values: CDR1 MDHEN, CDR2 SYDVKM. This CDR3 comprises 16 residues. DNA for the CDR3: TGTGCCAGCAGTTTCGCACTAGCGGGAAACTACAATGAGCAGTTCTTC. As protein: CASSFALAGNYNEQFF.

The CDR3 here is CASSSGTSGSTDTQYF. The DNA for the CDR3 is TGTGCCAGCAGCTCCGGGACTAGCGGGTCCACAGATACGCAGTATTTT. This chain connects TRBV9 to TRBJ2-3, with 12 bases fitting TRBD2. With V trimmed by 4 bases and J by 2 bases, 5 bases remained unmatched. Germline V lookup: CDR1 SGDLS, CDR2 YYNGEE. The CDR3 loop spans 16 amino acids.

The chain is built from TRBV7-9 and TRBJ1-3, with a weak D call TRBD1 (5 bases). V was shortened by 1 base and J by 0 bases, with 13 bases between the two germline ends. This CDR3 region has 17 residues. Germline CDR1 reads SEHNR; CDR2 reads FQNEAQ (reference sequence). CDR3 residues: CASSLVSRDLSGNTIYF. The CDR3 coding sequence is TGTGCCAGCAGCTTAGTATCCAGGGATCTCTCTGGAAACACCATATATTTT.

The chain has TRBV11-2 and TRBJ2-7, with 9 bases matching TRBD1. This CDR3 has 14 residues. Losses at the gene ends were 5 bases for V and 3 bases for J; bases not matched to a gene: 5. Germline CDR1 SGHAT, CDR2 FQNNGV. CDR3 sequence (DNA): TGTGCCAGCAGCCATCCGGGACAGGGCTACGAGCAGTACTTC. Protein sequence: CASSHPGQGYEQYF. The full variable domain, in which reference TRBV11-2 and TRBJ2-7 provide the parts outside the CDR3, is EAGVAQSPRYKIIEKRQSVAFWCNPISGHATLYWYQQILGQGPKLLIQFQNNGVVDDSQLPKDRFSAERLKGVDSTLKIQPAKLEDSAVYLCASSHPGQGYEQYFGPGTRLTVT.

This rearrangement joins TRBV6-4 to TRBJ2-5, with TRBD2 matching over 10 bases. Looked up from germline, CDR1 is MRHNA and CDR2 is SNTAGT. Trimming at V came to 3 bases and at J to 4 bases, leaving 5 bases not matched to a gene. The CDR3 length is 15 residues. CDR3 coding DNA: TGTGCCAGCAGTGAATCTAGCGGGAGTGGAGAGACCCAGTACTTC. Translating gives CASSESSGSGETQYF.

V gene TRBV5-4 combines with J gene TRBJ2-1; tentatively, D is TRBD2 (5 bases). The germline V gene encodes CDR1 SGHNT and CDR2 YYREEE (reference sequence). The CDR3 contains 17 residues. With 5 bases removed from V and 8 bases from J, the gap between germline ends came to 26 bases. CDR3 nucleotide sequence: TGTGCCAGCAGTCAAGACCCCGGGGTTAGGGTGTACGATGAGCAGTTCTTC. Translation gives CASSQDPGVRVYDEQFF. The variable domain in full, completed from reference TRBV5-4 and TRBJ2-1, reads ETGVTQSPTHLIKTRGQQVTLRCSSQSGHNTVSWYQQALGQGPQFIFQYYREEENGRGNFPPRFSGLQFPNYSSELNVNALELDDSALYLCASSQDPGVRVYDEQFFGPGTRLTVL.

V usage is TRBV9 and J usage is TRBJ2-3; D might be TRBD2 (6 bases). Looked up from germline, CDR1 is SGDLS and CDR2 is YYNGEE. Trimming left V 0 bases short and J 2 bases short, with 19 bases between. This CDR3 region has 18 residues. In DNA, the CDR3 is TGTGCCAGCAGCGTAGTTGGGACTCCCCGGGCCGACACAGATACGCAGTATTTT. Its translation: CASSVVGTPRADTDTQYF. Full variable domain (rest looked up from reference TRBV9 and TRBJ2-3): DSGVTQTPKHLITATGQRVTLRCSPRSGDLSVYWYQQSLDQGLQFLIQYYNGEERAKGNILERFSAQQFPDLHSELNLSSLELGDSALYFCASSVVGTPRADTDTQYFGPGTRLTVL.

This clone has just one count. V and J are TRBV4-3 and TRBJ2-7, with 11 nucleotides matching TRBD1. Germline assignment: CDR1 LGHNA and CDR2 YSLEER. The CDR3 contains 15 residues. With V trimmed by 1 base and J by 6 bases, 5 bases remained unmatched. CDR3 DNA: TGCGCCAGCAGCCAAGGTTCCGGGACAGGGGGCGAGCAGTACTTC. Its translation: CASSQGSGTGGEQYF.

The rearrangement joins TRBV6-5 to TRBJ1-4; 7 bases map to TRBD1. Germline CDR1 reads MNHEY; CDR2 reads SVGAGI. The CDR3 consists of 15 residues. Unmatched junction bases numbered 3, after V lost 0 bases and J lost 5 bases. As DNA, the CDR3 is TGTGCCAGCAGTTACTCGGAACAGGGGAATGAAAAACTGTTTTTT. As protein: CASSYSEQGNEKLFF.

The chain carries TRBV7-2 and TRBJ2-7; TRBD1 aligns across 8 bases. The germline V gene encodes CDR1 SGHTA and CDR2 FQGNSA. The CDR3 totals 14 residues. J was trimmed by 0 bases and V by 8 bases; bases with no gene match: 6. This chain's CDR3 is CASGDRGLSYEQYF. In DNA, the CDR3 is TGTGCCAGCGGTGACAGGGGACTCTCCTACGAGCAGTACTTC.

J is TRBJ1-3 and V is TRBV5-4; a possible D gene is TRBD1 (6 bases). The CDR3 runs to 16 residues. The V and J ends lost 1 base and 9 bases respectively, with 20 bases between them. In germline, CDR1 is SGHNT, CDR2 YYREEE (reference sequence). For the CDR3, the DNA is TGTGCCAGCAGCTTGCCCTGGGGGGGCGACGATGGCACCATATATTTT. This encodes CASSLPWGGDDGTIYF.

This clone has a single count. The CDR3: CASSQASGVSMGHTF. The CDR3 coding sequence is TGCGCCAGCAGCCAAGCAAGTGGGGTCTCTATGGGGCACACCTTC. J is TRBJ1-2 and V is TRBV4-1, with D possibly TRBD1 on 5 matching bases. Trimming pared 1 base from V and 12 bases from J, leaving 21 bases between. The CDR3 runs to 15 residues. Germline CDR1 and CDR2: MGHRA and YSYEKL.

As concerns this clone: Different DNA sequences within this sample yield the same CDR3. The V and J genes are TRBV7-9 and TRBJ1-1, with D possibly being TRBD1 (6 bases). The CDR3 is 13 amino acids. Germline V CDR1 and CDR2: SEHNR, FQNEAQ (reference sequence). With 6 bases removed from V and 4 bases from J, the gap between germline ends came to 12 bases. This CDR3 is CASSPQGGTEAFF. The DNA for the CDR3 is TGTGCCAGCAGTCCACAGGGCGGCACTGAAGCTTTCTTT.

The sample holds one count of this clone. DNA for the CDR3: TGTGCCAGTAGTGTCCTTGGGCTAGCGGATGCCAATGAGCAGTTCTTC. Amino acids: CASSVLGLADANEQFF. This rearrangement joins TRBV19 to TRBJ2-1; 7 bases fit TRBD2. The germline V gene encodes CDR1 LNHDA and CDR2 SQIVND (reference sequence). This CDR3 has 16 amino acids. V shed 5 bases, J shed 6 bases, and the junction held 13 bases outside the gene matches.

This chain links TRBV4-3 with TRBJ2-1; possibly TRBD2 for D (5 bases). Per germline, CDR1 LGHNA and CDR2 YSLEER. Trimming took off 4 bases at V and 7 bases at J, with 17 bases between the two ends. This CDR3 has 15 residues. The DNA for the CDR3 is TGCGCCAGCAGCCTTAGACTGGAAACTAGGAATGAGCAGTTCTTC. Residues: CASSLRLETRNEQFF.

The rearrangement joins TRBV6-5 to TRBJ1-5, with a possible D match to TRBD1 (5 bases). The CDR3 has 15 residues. V lost 0 bases and J 0 bases, leaving 6 bases between the germline ends. Germline CDR1 MNHEY, CDR2 SVGAGI. CDR3 bases: TGTGCCAGCAGTTACTCGACAGATAGCAATCAGCCCCAGCATTTT. Translating gives CASSYSTDSNQPQHF.

V is TRBV7-3 and J is TRBJ2-1; TRBD1 is a possible D gene (6 bases). The CDR3 sequence is 15 residues long. The V gene's germline CDR1 is SGHTA and CDR2 FQGTGA. The V end was cut by 2 bases, the J end by 0 bases, with 8 bases between. CDR3 nucleotides: TGTGCCAGCAGCTTAGGGACAACCTCCTACAATGAGCAGTTCTTC. Protein sequence: CASSLGTTSYNEQFF.

The genes are TRBV20-1 and TRBJ1-1; D call uncertain. The CDR3 sequence is 11 residues long. Trimming cost V 2 bases and J 3 bases, with 4 bases left between them. The germline CDR1 and CDR2 sequences are DFQATT and SNEGSKA (reference sequence). CDR3 coding DNA: TGCAGTGCTAGACCGGACACTGAAGCTTTCTTT. Translation gives CSARPDTEAFF.

The gene calls are TRBV7-9 and TRBJ2-5; 8 bases are a match to TRBD2. The CDR3 sequence is 18 residues long. Germline CDR1 SEHNR, CDR2 FQNEAQ (reference sequence). V gave up 6 bases and J gave up 5 bases; unmatched junction bases: 20. The CDR3 nucleotides are TGTGCCAGCAGTTCGCCCCCCTACCTTAGCGGGGCCTGGGAGACCCAGTACTTC. Translating it yields CASSSPPYLSGAWETQYF.

The rearrangement joins TRBV7-3 to TRBJ2-3; 9 bases are shared with TRBD2. Losses at the gene ends were 1 base for V and 4 bases for J; bases not matched to a gene: 6. Germline V gene data show CDR1 as SGHTA and CDR2 as FQGTGA. The CDR3 is 16 residues long. In DNA, the CDR3 is TGTGCCAGCAGCTTAAATGGCGGGGGGGCTTCAGATACGCAGTATTTT. It is translated as CASSLNGGGASDTQYF.

V is TRBV11-2 and J is TRBJ2-1; TRBD1 matches 8 bases. The V segment lost 7 bases and the J segment 3 bases; nucleotides outside the gene matches: 11. The germline gives CDR1 SGHAT, CDR2 FQNNGV. This CDR3 spans 16 amino acids. This chain's CDR3 is CASTWGAGGFYNEQFF. The CDR3 DNA follows: TGTGCCAGCACCTGGGGGGCAGGGGGCTTCTACAATGAGCAGTTCTTC.

This chain connects TRBV28 to TRBJ2-7; D gene ambiguous. Per germline, CDR1 MDHEN and CDR2 SYDVKM. Deletions cut 1 base from V and 0 bases from J, with 16 bases between. This CDR3 is built from 17 residues. The CDR3 DNA sequence: TGTGCCAGCAGTTTATCGAGGCAGCTTTCTAGCTCCTACGAGCAGTACTTC. It yields the protein CASSLSRQLSSSYEQYF.

The chain joins TRBV7-9 to TRBJ2-7; possible D gene TRBD2, 7 bases. Between the trimmed V and J ends, which lost 7 bases and 0 bases, there was a span of 16 bases. CDR1 SEHNR and CDR2 FQNEAQ come from the germline V gene (reference sequence). This CDR3 region has 15 residues. The CDR3 DNA reads TGTGCCAGCACCCCATCGGGGGGCGCCTCCTACGAGCAGTACTTC. This translates into CASTPSGGASYEQYF.

The chain uses TRBV4-3 and TRBJ2-3; D possibly corresponds to TRBD1 (6 bases). Germline V gene sequence: CDR1 LGHNA, CDR2 YSLEER. The V end was cut by 1 base, the J end by 3 bases, with 20 bases between. This CDR3 contains 18 residues. CDR3 sequence reads: CASSQVGSEGQLTDTQYF. In DNA, the CDR3 is TGCGCCAGCAGCCAAGTCGGATCGGAAGGACAGCTAACAGATACGCAGTATTTT.